The present T cell receptor (beta chain) was sequenced within a study of CXCR3-negative and CXCR3-positive naive CD8 T cells. cDNA libraries for TRB were generated by 5' RACE incorporating UMI labels. TCRdb re-analyzed the 5' RACE reads; it lists each CDR3 protein once, without DNA. Its listing shows approximately 5,400 distinct CDR3 sequences. This clonotype ranks as medium-sized (0.01 to 0.1%) in terms of frequency. The antigen is undetermined. Each CD8+ T cell subset was flow-sorted in triplicate. Every sort contained approximately 300,000 cells. General study findings and limits: In CXCR3-positive naive cells, the TRB CDR3s were more hydrophobic than in CXCR3-negative naive cells. Much lower diversity was found in memory CD8+ cells, while both naive subsets had comparably high diversity.

The receptor comes from a human donor in good health. Some clones in this sample may be carry-over from other donors' samples. Source material: naive CXCR3- CD8+ T cells from blood. Subset noted: CD45RO-CCR7+CD27+CD95- naive CD8+ T cells lacking CXCR3 (TNR3-).

The CDR3 here is CASSYLRRAGSYNEQFF. J is TRBJ2-1 and V is TRBV27; checking the TCRdb D call of TRBD2 is not possible without DNA. CDR1 is MNHEY, CDR2 SMNVEV, per germline (reference sequence). CDR3 length: 17 residues.